This T cell receptor (beta chain) was observed in a study of shared clonotypes between healthy human individuals (dated by TCRdb to about 2020). Describing the broader study: A couple of women and three men aged 18 to 49 years were included in the cohort. Libraries were prepared and TCR repertoires were sequenced by different laboratories using diverse techniques, in order to increase sequencing depth and limit assay-specific biases. To estimate repertoire size and how much clonotype sharing occurs between individuals, the study deeply sequenced the blood TCR repertoires of roughly 5 healthy adults. Each donor's leukapheresis produced roughly between about 0.85 and 10 billion PBMCs. Per donor, three plates each were used for CD4 naive and CD4 memory, two for CD8 naive, and one for CD8 memory.

From a lookup of the germline V gene, CDR1 and CDR2 are ENHRY and SYGVKD. The CDR3 runs 14 amino acids, cysteine and phenylalanine included. Only the CDR3 DNA stays, 42 bases, in frame from base 1. Relative to germline, V is 10 bases shorter and J is 0 bases shorter, with 15 bases between their ends. A note on this clone: It lacks a known antigen. The input lacks base qualities; no much larger clone sits a single base away.

The donors were healthy, HIV-negative adults with no recently reported acute infections or vaccinations. All donors were Caucasian adults living in Nashville, Tennessee, USA. CD4+ T cells were enriched through magnetic negative selection, after which naive cells were positively selected on CD45RA and the remaining negative fraction served as the memory subset. Blood was obtained by leukapheresis, after which PBMCs were separated by Ficoll-Histopaque density gradient centrifugation and cryopreserved in liquid nitrogen vapor phase. Purity and quantity of every magnetically sorted T cell population were checked by analytical flow cytometry. Each sorted fraction had its genomic DNA isolated and then quantified by UV absorbance on a Nanodrop 2000c. TCR CDR3 regions were amplified from genomic DNA by multiplex PCR using the deep immunoSEQ assay. Extracted genomic DNA from each cell subset was spread evenly across all wells of several immunoSEQ 96-well plates, with each plate serving as a replicate. For sorted subsets, each replicate PCR was loaded with approximately 190 ng genomic DNA, equivalent to roughly 30,000 T cell genomes. Purified libraries were quantified with a Qubit 3.0 fluorometer, sized on a Bioanalyzer 2100, and re-quantified with the KAPA Library Quantification kit. Every immunoSEQ 96-well plate was sequenced on a separate single-read 150-cycle Illumina NextSeq 550 flow cell. Processing in the source paper ran as follows. The immunoSEQ output contained only junctional sequences without quality scores, so filtering could not match that applied to full-length reads. Sequences were annotated with PyIR, a Python wrapper for IgBLAST v1.9, and V/J genes and CDR3 were assigned using IMGT germline references. Reads were removed for weak V/J assignments (E-value above 1e-6), missing CDR3, stop codons, out-of-frame junctions, or ambiguous translated residues. V3J clonotypes were defined as sequences sharing the same inferred V gene, J gene, and CDR3 amino acid sequence. Percentage overlap between repertoires was calculated by dividing the number of shared unique clonotypes by the size of the smaller repertoire. Repertoire richness was assessed with RTK rarefaction, the Chao1 estimator, and Recon v2.1 estimates of unobserved clonotypes. Generation probabilities were computed with OLGA for all TCRbeta clonotypes obtained by the gDNA method from several donors. The clones in this table, taken by TCRdb from immuneACCESS, are in-frame only. Not every clone is retained; where verified, under half of the shortfall comes from an unresolved V gene, and the cause of the rest is unknown. The DNA was the basis for D and trimming; V, J and clone size are from that table. The sample yields more than 900,000 clones; approximately 78% were counted once. The ten largest account for 0.55% to 0.7% of the sample.

Study-wide conclusions, independent of this receptor: The genetic and exposure-history diversity represented was limited by the small number of donors. Larger estimated clonotype richness was generally found for naive subsets than for memory subsets. Higher generation probabilities were observed for clonotypes shared by all four sorted-subset donors than for non-shared clonotypes. Rarefaction of sorted-subset datasets indicated incomplete sequencing despite the large sequencing depth. Sampling was limited to blood, and TCR repertoires in tissue likely differ from TCR repertoires in blood. Pairwise subsampling indicated that sequencing depth was expected to affect the degree of clonotype sharing among donors. Across a few donors, about 4.5% of naive CD4, roughly 3.5% of naive CD8, roughly 2.3% of memory CD4, and 0.4% of memory CD8 clonotypes were shared.

In this chain, TRBV10-3 is recombined with TRBJ1-1; matching of 5 bases hints at TRBD1 as the D gene. This receptor was identified in a young man in good health. Some clones in this sample may be carry-over from other donors' samples. The sequenced sample consisted of memory CD4+ T cells from PBMCs. In the paper's terms, the cell subset or site label means: CD45RA-negative fraction. The base sequence is TGTGCCACCCAGGGCGCCGGAATGAACACTGAAGCTTTCTTT. The encoded protein is CATQGAGMNTEAFF.